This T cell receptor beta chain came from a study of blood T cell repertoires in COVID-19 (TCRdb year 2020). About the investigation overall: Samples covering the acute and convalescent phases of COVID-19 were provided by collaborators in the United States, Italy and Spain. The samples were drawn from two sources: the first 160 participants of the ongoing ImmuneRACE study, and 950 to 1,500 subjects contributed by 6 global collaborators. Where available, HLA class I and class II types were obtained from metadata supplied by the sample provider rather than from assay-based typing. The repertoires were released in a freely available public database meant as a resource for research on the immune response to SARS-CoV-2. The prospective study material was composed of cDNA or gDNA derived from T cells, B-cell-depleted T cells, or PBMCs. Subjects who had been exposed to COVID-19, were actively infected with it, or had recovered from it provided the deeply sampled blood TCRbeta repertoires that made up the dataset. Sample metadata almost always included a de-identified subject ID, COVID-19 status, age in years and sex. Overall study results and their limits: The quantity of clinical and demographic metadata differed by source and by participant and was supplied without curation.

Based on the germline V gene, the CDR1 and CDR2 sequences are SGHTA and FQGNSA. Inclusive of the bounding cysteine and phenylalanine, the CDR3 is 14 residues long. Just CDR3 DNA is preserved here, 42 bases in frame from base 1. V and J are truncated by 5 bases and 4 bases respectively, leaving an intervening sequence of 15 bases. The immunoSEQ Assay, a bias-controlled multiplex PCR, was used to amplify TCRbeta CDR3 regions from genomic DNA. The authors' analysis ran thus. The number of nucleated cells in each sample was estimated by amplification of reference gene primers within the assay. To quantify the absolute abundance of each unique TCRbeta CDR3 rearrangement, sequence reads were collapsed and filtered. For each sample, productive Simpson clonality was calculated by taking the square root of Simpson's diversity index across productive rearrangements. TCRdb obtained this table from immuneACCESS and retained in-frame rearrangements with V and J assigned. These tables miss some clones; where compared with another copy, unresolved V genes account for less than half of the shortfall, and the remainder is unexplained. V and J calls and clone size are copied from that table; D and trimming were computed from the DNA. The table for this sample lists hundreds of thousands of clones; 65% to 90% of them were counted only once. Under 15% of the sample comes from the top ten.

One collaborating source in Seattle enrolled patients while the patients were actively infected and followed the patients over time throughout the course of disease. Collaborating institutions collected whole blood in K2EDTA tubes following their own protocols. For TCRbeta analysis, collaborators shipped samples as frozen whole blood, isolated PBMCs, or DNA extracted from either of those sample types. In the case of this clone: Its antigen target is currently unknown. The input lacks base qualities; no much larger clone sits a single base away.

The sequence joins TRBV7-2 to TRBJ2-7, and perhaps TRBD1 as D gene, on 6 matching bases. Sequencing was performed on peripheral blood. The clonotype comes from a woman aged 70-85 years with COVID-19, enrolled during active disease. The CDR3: CASSPRTAVYEQYF. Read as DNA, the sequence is TGTGCCAGCAGCCCCCGGACAGCGGTTTACGAGCAGTACTTC.